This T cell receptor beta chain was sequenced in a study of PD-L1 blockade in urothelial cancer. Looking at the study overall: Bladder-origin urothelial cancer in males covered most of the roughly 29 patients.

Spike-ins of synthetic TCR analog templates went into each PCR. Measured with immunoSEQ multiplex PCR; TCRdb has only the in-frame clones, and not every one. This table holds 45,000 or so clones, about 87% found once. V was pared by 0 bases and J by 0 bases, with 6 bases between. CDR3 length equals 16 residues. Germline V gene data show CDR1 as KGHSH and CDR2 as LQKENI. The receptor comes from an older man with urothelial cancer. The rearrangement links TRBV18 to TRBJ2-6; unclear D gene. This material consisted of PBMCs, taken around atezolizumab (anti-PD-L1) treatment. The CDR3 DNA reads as TGTGCCAGCTCACCACCGAGAATCTCTGGGGCCAACGTCCTGACTTTC. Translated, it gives CASSPPRISGANVLTF.